The 22 T cell receptor beta chains reported below all come from one sample, sequenced in a study of T-cell reconstitution after alpha-beta-depleted transplantation in children. The library targeted TCRbeta and was prepared with unique molecular identifiers. TCRdb recomputed calls from the PCR reads with MiXCR, one row per CDR3 protein. The sample records approximately 9,400 distinct CDR3 sequences, 15% to 20% being singletons. The sequenced sample was PBMCs, mostly from graft donor cells, obtained 60 days after TCRalphabeta/CD19-depleted stem cell transplant. All receptors derive from a girl less than two years old who had a stem cell transplant for combined immunodeficiency, so the T cells may come from the graft donor.

This clonotype was counted many times. The CDR3 region is CASNRAGSNQPQHF. The CDR3 DNA reads as TGTGCCAGCAACCGTGCGGGGAGCAATCAGCCCCAGCATTTT. V and J are TRBV6-5 and TRBJ1-5; D call uncertain. The V end lost 7 bases, the J end lost 1 base, and 11 bases lay between the germline ends. This CDR3 spans 14 amino acids. The germline V gene encodes CDR1 MNHEY and CDR2 SVGAGI.

There are many counts of this clonotype. This chain uses TRBV20-1 with TRBJ1-1, with 7 bases lining up with TRBD1. The CDR3 contains 12 residues. Germline V lookup: CDR1 DFQATT, CDR2 SNEGSKA (reference sequence). J lost 4 bases, V lost 5 bases, and 4 bases had no gene match. CDR3 protein: CSALRQGTEAFF. In nucleotides, the CDR3 is TGCAGTGCTCTTCGACAGGGCACTGAAGCTTTCTTT.

This clonotype was picked up a small number of times. This rearrangement joins TRBV18 to TRBJ1-2, with D unclear. The germline CDR1 and CDR2 sequences are KGHSH and LQKENI. V gave up 5 bases and J gave up 2 bases, with 9 bases separating them. The CDR3 is 13 residues long. The CDR3 DNA reads TGTGCCAGCTCATCCGGGCCGAACTATGGCTACACCTTC. As protein: CASSSGPNYGYTF.

Many counts were recorded for this clonotype. The chain combines TRBV6-2 or TRBV6-3 with TRBJ2-6; D call uncertain. CDR3 length equals 17 residues. Germline CDR1 and CDR2: MNHEY and SVGEGT. V shed 0 bases and J shed 1 base, with 10 bases lying between them. CDR3 residues: CASSYSYYESGANVLTF. The CDR3 DNA sequence: TGTGCCAGCAGTTACTCGTACTACGAATCTGGGGCCAACGTCCTGACTTTC.

This clonotype was counted many times. J is TRBJ1-5 and V is TRBV15; the D is unclear. Trimming removed 3 bases from V and 3 bases from J, with 3 bases in between. The CDR3 covers 12 residues. Germline CDR1 LNHNV, CDR2 YYDKDF (reference sequence). The CDR3 spells CATSRINQPQHF. CDR3 nucleotide sequence: TGTGCCACCAGCAGGATCAATCAGCCCCAGCATTTT. Based on the CDR3 plus reference TRBV15 and TRBJ1-5, the full variable domain is DAMVIQNPRYQVTQFGKPVTLSCSQTLNHNVMYWYQQKSSQAPKLLFHYYDKDFNNEADTPDNFQSRRPNTSFCFLDIRSPGLGDTAMYLCATSRINQPQHFGDGTRLSIL.

This clonotype turned up a few times. This chain connects TRBV20-1 to TRBJ1-4, with D unresolved. V was clipped by 3 bases and J by 7 bases, with 12 bases between them. This CDR3 is 13 amino acids long. The germline CDR1 and CDR2 sequences are DFQATT and SNEGSKA (reference sequence). CDR3 DNA: TGCAGTGCTAGTTCCAGTCCTGGTGAAAAACTGTTTTTT. Protein product: CSASSSPGEKLFF.

This clonotype showed up many times. The rearrangement uses TRBV20-1 and TRBJ1-1; the D is unclear. V was cut by 0 bases and J by 0 bases, with 8 bases left in between. Germline assignment: CDR1 DFQATT and CDR2 SNEGSKA (reference sequence). The CDR3 has 14 residues. The CDR3 region is CSARDGGLNTEAFF. CDR3 in DNA: TGCAGTGCTAGAGATGGAGGCCTGAACACTGAAGCTTTCTTT.

This clonotype was found many times. The gene calls are TRBV7-2 and TRBJ2-7; 8 bases are a match to TRBD2. Germline loops: CDR1 SGHTA, CDR2 FQGNSA. The CDR3 loop spans 15 amino acids. The ends lost 4 bases at V and 3 bases at J; junction bases unmatched: 8. CDR3 amino acids: CASSSPGGRGYEQYF. CDR3 DNA: TGTGCCAGCAGCTCCCCGGGGGGGCGAGGCTACGAGCAGTACTTC.

This clonotype occurred many times. The V call is TRBV15, the J call TRBJ2-1; D remains unclear. The ends were cut back, 5 bases at V and 4 bases at J, with 12 bases in the middle. The CDR3 has 14 amino acids. Germline V lookup: CDR1 LNHNV, CDR2 YYDKDF (reference sequence). The CDR3 region has the DNA TGTGCCACCAGCCCCGCCCTAGGTTACAATGAGCAGTTCTTC. Translation gives CATSPALGYNEQFF.

This clonotype occurred many times. This chain joins TRBV10-3 and TRBJ1-5; unclear D gene. Germline values: CDR1 ENHRY, CDR2 SYGVKD. The length of the CDR3 is 13 residues. V was cut by 10 bases and J by 2 bases, with 12 bases left in between. In nucleotides, the CDR3 is TGTGCCACCAATCGGATAGGCAATCAGCCCCAGCATTTT. This encodes CATNRIGNQPQHF.

In this sample, this clonotype turned up many times. V is TRBV12-3 or TRBV12-4 and J is TRBJ1-6; no clear D gene. There are 15 residues in the CDR3. V dropped 6 bases and J dropped 8 bases, with 17 bases sitting between them. The CDR3 reads CASSLLSDGYSPLHF. CDR3 bases: TGTGCCAGCAGCCTTCTCAGTGATGGGTATTCACCCCTCCACTTT.

This clonotype appeared a few times. The J gene is TRBJ2-1, the V gene TRBV5-1, with a tentative D call TRBD2 (7 bases). The CDR3 length is 16 residues. Germline CDR1 and CDR2: SGHRS and YFSETQ. Deletions cut 8 bases from V and 7 bases from J, with 25 bases between. CDR3 in amino acids: CARLTNPRGPGNEQFF. The CDR3 DNA reads as TGCGCCAGACTAACTAATCCGCGGGGGCCGGGGAATGAGCAGTTCTTC. Drawing the rest from reference TRBV5-1 and TRBJ2-1, the complete variable domain is KAGVTQTPRYLIKTRGQQVTLSCSPISGHRSVSWYQQTPGQGLQFLFEYFSETQRNKGNFPGRFSGRQFSNSRSEMNVSTLELGDSALYLCARLTNPRGPGNEQFFGPGTRLTVL.

The chain uses TRBV5-1 and TRBJ1-2, with a tentative D call TRBD1 (6 bases). This CDR3 has 14 amino acids. The V gene lost 0 bases and the J gene lost 0 bases, with 6 bases spanning the gap. CDR1 and CDR2 (germline): SGHRS, YFSETQ. The CDR3 DNA is TGCGCCAGCAGCTTGGGGACAGCTAACTATGGCTACACCTTC. This translates into CASSLGTANYGYTF.

In this sample, this clonotype turned up many times. V gene TRBV20-1 combines with J gene TRBJ2-3; 13 positions match TRBD2. CDR3 length equals 13 residues. CDR1 DFQATT and CDR2 SNEGSKA come from the germline V gene (reference sequence). After removal of 6 bases from V and 13 bases from J, the junction contained 10 bases not matched to a gene. CDR3 loop: CSATWTSGSWEYF. CDR3 nucleotide sequence: TGCAGTGCCACATGGACTAGCGGGAGCTGGGAGTATTTT.

This clonotype was detected many times. The chain employs TRBV20-1 and TRBJ2-1; TRBD2 matches 7 bases. Losses at the gene ends were 6 bases for V and 3 bases for J; bases not matched to a gene: 8. Germline CDR1 reads DFQATT; CDR2 reads SNEGSKA (reference sequence). The CDR3 contains 14 residues. The CDR3 DNA reads as TGCAGTGCCAGGACTAGTCGTATCTACAATGAGCAGTTCTTC. Residues: CSARTSRIYNEQFF.

This clonotype was seen at least ten times. This rearrangement joins TRBV7-2 to TRBJ2-1; D is ambiguous. Per germline, CDR1 SGHTA and CDR2 FQGNSA. Trimming pared 5 bases from V and 3 bases from J, leaving 8 bases between. CDR3 length: 13 amino acids. The CDR3 here is CASSQAVYNEQFF. The CDR3 bases are TGTGCCAGCAGCCAAGCAGTCTACAATGAGCAGTTCTTC.

This clonotype was observed a handful of times. The chain uses TRBV5-4 and TRBJ1-1, with D unresolved. CDR1 is SGHNT and CDR2 is YYREEE in the germline V gene (reference sequence). The CDR3 contains 15 residues. V lost 0 bases and J lost 0, with 9 bases in between. DNA for the CDR3: TGTGCCAGCAGCTTGGCCAGCAGGTTGAACACTGAAGCTTTCTTT. Translating it yields CASSLASRLNTEAFF.

The V gene is TRBV7-2, the J gene TRBJ2-7; 8 bases align to TRBD2. CDR3 length: 14 amino acids. Per the germline V gene, CDR1 is SGHTA and CDR2 is FQGNSA. V gave up 2 bases and J gave up 3 bases; unmatched junction bases: 3. This CDR3 reads CASSLRSGSYEQYF. The CDR3 DNA follows: TGTGCCAGCAGCTTAAGGAGCGGGAGCTACGAGCAGTACTTC.

J is TRBJ2-5 and V is TRBV21-1; whether TRBD1, the table's D call, matches the DNA was not checked. TRBV21-1 has pseudogene status. CDR3 length: 16 residues. Here the CDR3 reads CASSSTRDRAQETQYF. The CDR3 nucleotides are TGTGCCAGCAGCAGCACCCGGGACAGGGCCCAAGAGACCCAGTACTTC.

In its sample, this clonotype was seen many times. This chain links TRBV5-6 with TRBJ1-5; D is possibly TRBD1 (5 bases). The germline V gene encodes CDR1 SGHDT and CDR2 YYEEEE. The CDR3 consists of 14 residues. V lost 0 bases to trimming and J lost 4 bases, with 8 bases between them. CDR3 amino acids: CASSLARGNQPQHF. In DNA form, the CDR3 reads TGTGCCAGCAGCTTGGCTAGGGGAAATCAGCCCCAGCATTTT.

This clonotype occurred many times. The J gene is TRBJ2-7, the V gene TRBV6-5, with TRBD2 matching over 10 bases. J gave up 1 base and V 2 bases, and 5 bases lay outside the gene matches. Germline V lookup: CDR1 MNHEY, CDR2 SVGAGI. The CDR3 contains 16 residues. DNA for the CDR3: TGTGCCAGCAGTTACCTCCCGGGACTAGCGTCCTACGAGCAGTACTTC. Translated, it gives CASSYLPGLASYEQYF.

CDR3 sequence reads: CASSYAPWGEQYF. The CDR3 nucleotides read TGTGCCAGCAGCTACGCTCCCTGGGGCGAGCAGTACTTC. This chain connects TRBV7-3 to TRBJ2-7; D gene unclear. In germline, CDR1 is SGHTA, CDR2 FQGTGA. This CDR3 region has 13 residues. The V end was cut by 4 bases, the J end by 6 bases, with 13 bases between.